This TCR beta chain appears in the sequencing data of a study of early T cells in non-severe SARS-CoV-2 infection. Trimming removed 5 bases from V and 0 bases from J, with 10 bases in between. The CDR3 consists of 14 residues. The germline V gene has CDR1 SGHTA and CDR2 FQGNSA. TCRdb re-derived calls from the 5' RACE reads in MiXCR, one entry per CDR3 protein. The sample has 25,000 to 30,000 distinct CDR3 sequences; 4.5% to 6% are singletons. This TCR came from an adult who was a healthcare worker with PCR-confirmed SARS-CoV-2 infection or an uninfected control (not recorded which). This chain links TRBV7-2 with TRBJ2-5, with D uncertain. What was sequenced was whole blood. The CDR3 sequence is CASSDGPYQETQYF. The CDR3 DNA reads as TGTGCCAGCAGCGATGGACCCTACCAAGAGACCCAGTACTTC.